The rows below give T cell receptor beta chains drawn from one sample of a study of tumor-infiltrating lymphocytes in primary liver carcinoma. Using its own MiXCR run on the multiplex PCR reads, TCRdb lists one record per CDR3 protein. The repertoire consists of 90,000 to 150,000 distinct CDR3 sequences, with around two thirds occurring once and the leading ten covering over 7.5%. Sequenced material: tumor-adjacent normal liver tissue. These receptors came from a woman aged 60-75 years with primary liver carcinoma and hepatitis B virus infection. Each CDR3 is given with its conserved first and last residue. D genes are given only for firm matches. Size values are once, few and many counts, or a class for expanded clones, and some rows have none.

j_gene: TRBJ1-2; v_gene: TRBV4-2; abundance: -; d_gene: TRBD1; CDR3aa: CASSQDPPGGTYGCTF; CDR3nt: TGTGCCAGCAGCCAAGATCCACCAGGGGGCACTTATGGCTGCACCTTC
j_gene: TRBJ2-1; v_gene: TRBV11-2; abundance: -; d_gene: -; CDR3aa: CASSLCLQGIVYNEQFF; CDR3nt: TGCGCCAGCAGCTTATGTCTACAGGGTATAGTCTACAATGAGCAGTTCTTC
j_gene: TRBJ2-1; v_gene: TRBV5-5; abundance: -; d_gene: -; CDR3aa: CASSQTGSISYNEQFF; CDR3nt: TGTGCCAGCAGCCAAACAGGGTCCATCTCCTACAATGAGCAGTTCTTC
j_gene: TRBJ2-3; v_gene: TRBV5-1; abundance: many; d_gene: TRBD2; CDR3aa: CASSLELAGGTADTQYF; CDR3nt: TGCGCCAGCAGCTTGGAACTAGCGGGAGGTACAGCAGATACGCAGTATTTT
j_gene: TRBJ1-5; v_gene: TRBV6-6; abundance: -; d_gene: TRBD1; CDR3aa: CTSSRGQGGNKPQHF; CDR3nt: TGTACCAGCAGCCGTGGACAGGGGGGCAATAAGCCCCAGCATTTT
j_gene: TRBJ2-7; v_gene: TRBV11-2; abundance: -; d_gene: -; CDR3aa: CASSLDPGLTSEQYF; CDR3nt: TGTGCCAGCAGCTTAGACCCAGGCCTTACGTCAGAGCAGTACTTC
j_gene: TRBJ1-2; v_gene: TRBV29-1; abundance: -; d_gene: -; CDR3aa: CSVGGEASRENYGYTF; CDR3nt: TGCAGCGTTGGAGGGGAGGCTTCGAGGGAGAACTATGGCTACACCTTC
j_gene: TRBJ1-6; v_gene: TRBV28; abundance: -; d_gene: -; CDR3aa: CAGSNQRGPLDF; CDR3nt: TGTGCCGGCAGTAACCAACGAGGCCCCCTCGACTTT
j_gene: TRBJ1-5; v_gene: TRBV5-6; abundance: many; d_gene: TRBD1; CDR3aa: CASSLFLAQDRSNQPQHF; CDR3nt: TGTGCCAGCAGCTTGTTCTTGGCCCAGGACAGGAGCAATCAGCCCCAGCATTTT
j_gene: TRBJ1-1; v_gene: TRBV6-6; abundance: -; d_gene: TRBD1; CDR3aa: CASSRGVQGIAAFF; CDR3nt: TGTGCCAGCAGCAGGGGAGTACAGGGGATTGCAGCTTTCTTT
j_gene: TRBJ1-5; v_gene: TRBV9; abundance: -; d_gene: -; CDR3aa: CASSKGSSGNQPQHF; CDR3nt: TGTGCCAGCAGTAAGGGGAGTTCAGGCAATCAGCCCCAGCATTTT
j_gene: TRBJ1-4; v_gene: TRBV5-1; abundance: once; d_gene: -; CDR3aa: CASRASPNIERGEKLFF; CDR3nt: TGCGCCAGCAGAGCCAGCCCAAACATCGAACGGGGAGAAAAACTATTTTTT
j_gene: TRBJ2-1; v_gene: TRBV7-8; abundance: -; d_gene: -; CDR3aa: CASSLDGGIGTQFF; CDR3nt: TGCGCCAGCAGCTTAGATGGGGGAATTGGGACCCAGTTCTTC
j_gene: TRBJ2-1; v_gene: TRBV12-3/TRBV12-4; abundance: -; d_gene: TRBD2; CDR3aa: CASTDQRESDKQFF; CDR3nt: TGTGCCAGCACCGATCAGCGGGAGAGCGATAAGCAGTTCTTC
j_gene: TRBJ1-1; v_gene: TRBV19; abundance: -; d_gene: -; CDR3aa: CASSFGRLAEAFF; CDR3nt: TGTGCCAGTAGTTTCGGCAGGCTCGCTGAAGCTTTCTTT
j_gene: TRBJ2-4; v_gene: TRBV10-3; abundance: many; d_gene: -; CDR3aa: CAISESAVVRSKNIQYF; CDR3nt: TGTGCCATCAGTGAGTCAGCAGTAGTAAGGTCCAAAAACATTCAGTACTTC
j_gene: TRBJ1-6; v_gene: TRBV18; abundance: -; d_gene: -; CDR3aa: CASSPSAGFSPLHF; CDR3nt: TGTGCCAGCTCACCAAGCGCGGGGTTTTCACCCCTCCACTTT
j_gene: TRBJ1-2; v_gene: TRBV7-8; abundance: -; d_gene: -; CDR3aa: CASSLVVPGYLNFGYTF; CDR3nt: TGTGCCAGCAGCTTAGTGGTCCCAGGTTACCTTAACTTTGGCTACACCTTC
j_gene: TRBJ1-4; v_gene: TRBV18; abundance: -; d_gene: TRBD1; CDR3aa: CACSLGQDNEKLFF; CDR3nt: TGTGCCTGCTCACTGGGACAGGATAACGAAAAACTGTTTTTT